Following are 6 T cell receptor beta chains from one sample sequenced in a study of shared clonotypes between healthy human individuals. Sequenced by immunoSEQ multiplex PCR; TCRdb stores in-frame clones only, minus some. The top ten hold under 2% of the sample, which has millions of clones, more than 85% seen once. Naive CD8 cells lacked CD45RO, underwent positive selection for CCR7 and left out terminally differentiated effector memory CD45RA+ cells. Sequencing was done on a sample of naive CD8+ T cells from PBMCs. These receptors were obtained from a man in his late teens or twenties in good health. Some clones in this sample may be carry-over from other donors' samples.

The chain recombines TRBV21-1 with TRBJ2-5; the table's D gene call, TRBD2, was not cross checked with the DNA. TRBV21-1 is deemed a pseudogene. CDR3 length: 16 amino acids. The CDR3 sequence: CASSKVRLAGDETQYF. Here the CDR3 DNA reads TGTGCCAGCAGCAAAGTGCGACTAGCGGGAGATGAGACCCAGTACTTC.

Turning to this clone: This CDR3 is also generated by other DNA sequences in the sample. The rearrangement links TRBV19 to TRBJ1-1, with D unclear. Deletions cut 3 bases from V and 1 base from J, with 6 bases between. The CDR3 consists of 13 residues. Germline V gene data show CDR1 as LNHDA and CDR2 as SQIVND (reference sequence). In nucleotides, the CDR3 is TGTGCCAGTAGTATGGGTCGGAACACTGAAGCTTTCTTT. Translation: CASSMGRNTEAFF.

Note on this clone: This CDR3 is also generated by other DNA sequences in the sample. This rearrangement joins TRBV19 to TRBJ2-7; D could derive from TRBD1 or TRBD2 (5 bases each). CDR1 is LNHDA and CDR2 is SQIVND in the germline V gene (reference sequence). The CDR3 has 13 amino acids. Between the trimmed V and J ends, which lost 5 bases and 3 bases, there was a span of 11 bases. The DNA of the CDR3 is TGTGCCAGTAGTGTCGGGGACGGCTACGAGCAGTACTTC. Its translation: CASSVGDGYEQYF.

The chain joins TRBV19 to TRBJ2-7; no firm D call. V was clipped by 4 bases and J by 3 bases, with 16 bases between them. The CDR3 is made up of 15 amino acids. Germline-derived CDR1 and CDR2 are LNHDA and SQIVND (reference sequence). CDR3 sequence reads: CASSRARALNYEQYF. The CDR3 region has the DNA TGTGCCAGTAGTAGGGCTAGAGCCCTCAACTACGAGCAGTACTTC. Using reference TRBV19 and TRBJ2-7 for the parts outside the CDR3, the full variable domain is DGGITQSPKYLFRKEGQNVTLSCEQNLNHDAMYWYRQDPGQGLRLIYYSQIVNDFQKGDIAEGYSVSREKKESFPLTVTSAQKNPTAFYLCASSRARALNYEQYFGPGTRLTVT.

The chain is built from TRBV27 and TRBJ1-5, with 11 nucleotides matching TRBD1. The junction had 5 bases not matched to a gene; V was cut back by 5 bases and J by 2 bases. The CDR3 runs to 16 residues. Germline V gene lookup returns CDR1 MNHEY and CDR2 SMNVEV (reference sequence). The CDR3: CASSPGQGGGNQPQHF. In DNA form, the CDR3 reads TGTGCCAGCAGTCCGGGACAGGGGGGTGGCAATCAGCCCCAGCATTTT.

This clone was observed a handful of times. As DNA, the CDR3 is TGTGCCAGCAGCGTAGGGGACAGTATTAACACCGGGGAGCTGTTTTTT. Translated: CASSVGDSINTGELFF. The gene calls are TRBV9 and TRBJ2-2; 7 bases line up with TRBD1. CDR1 and CDR2 from the germline V gene are SGDLS and YYNGEE. This CDR3 has 16 amino acids. Germline trimming cut 0 bases from V and 2 bases from J; bases unmatched to any gene: 4.